This passage covers 25 T cell receptor beta chains from one sample sequenced in a study of graft-versus-host responses after intestinal transplantation. These receptors are not linked to any known antigen. The data were produced by immunoSEQ multiplex PCR, yet TCRdb's version contains in-frame clones alone and is incomplete. The table lists tens of thousands of clones, 84% of them singletons. The starting material was unstimulated CD4+ T cells sorted from spleen or lymph node cells, obtained before transplant. These receptor sequences come from a human donor who was the organ donor for an intestinal transplant.

The rearrangement joins TRBV7-8 to TRBJ2-2; D gene ambiguous. This CDR3 region has 15 residues. V was pared by 1 base and J by 0 bases, with 6 bases between. Germline CDR1 reads SGHVS; CDR2 reads FQNEAQ. Here the CDR3 reads CASSLVTTNTGELFF. The CDR3 nucleotides read TGTGCCAGCAGCTTAGTTACAACGAACACCGGGGAGCTGTTTTTT.

This sequence joins TRBV5-1 and TRBJ1-3; TRBD1 matches at 8 bases. Germline trimming cut 4 bases from V and 3 bases from J; bases unmatched to any gene: 0. The CDR3 is 13 residues long. Germline lookup yields CDR1 SGHRS and CDR2 YFSETQ. The CDR3 reads CASSGTGGNTIYF. CDR3 nucleotides: TGCGCCAGCAGCGGGACAGGTGGAAACACCATATATTTT.

The chain links TRBV19 to TRBJ2-5; tentative D call: TRBD1 (6 bases). The CDR3 is 13 amino acids. Trimming removed 6 bases from V and 4 bases from J, with 12 bases in between. Germline-derived CDR1 and CDR2 are LNHDA and SQIVND (reference sequence). CDR3 loop: CASSPPQGETQYF. CDR3 in DNA: TGTGCCAGTAGCCCCCCACAGGGAGAGACCCAGTACTTC.

This sequence joins TRBV30 and TRBJ2-1, with D possibly being TRBD1 or TRBD2 (5 bases each). V shed 5 bases and J shed 7 bases, with 15 bases lying between them. CDR1 and CDR2 (germline): GTSNPN, SVGIG (reference sequence). CDR3 length: 13 amino acids. CDR3 nucleotides: TGTGCCTGGTTGGAAACGGGGCCGAATGAGCAGTTCTTC. Translating gives CAWLETGPNEQFF.

This clone appeared a few times. The chain couples TRBV5-1 to TRBJ1-3; 7 nucleotides line up with TRBD1. V lost 5 bases and J lost 9; bases outside the gene matches: 11. The germline V gene encodes CDR1 SGHRS and CDR2 YFSETQ. This CDR3 region has 14 residues. The CDR3 nucleotides read TGCGCCAGCAGGGCCAGGGAATCAGGGGGCACCATATATTTT. It yields the protein CASRARESGGTIYF.

This chain uses TRBV2 with TRBJ2-3; D not resolved. The CDR3 has 14 residues. Between the trimmed V and J ends, which lost 5 bases and 6 bases, there was a span of 15 bases. CDR1 and CDR2 from the germline V gene are SNHLY and FYNNEI. CDR3 in DNA: TGTGCCAGCAGTCTAGATTCCAACGGGGATACGCAGTATTTT. Translation: CASSLDSNGDTQYF.

A single count supports this clone. This chain connects TRBV5-5 to TRBJ1-1; D is unresolved. V dropped 4 bases and J dropped 1 base, with 5 bases sitting between them. This CDR3 is built from 12 residues. In germline, CDR1 is SGHKS, CDR2 YYEKEE (reference sequence). The CDR3 is CASSRKNTEAFF. The DNA for the CDR3 is TGTGCCAGCAGCCGCAAGAACACTGAAGCTTTCTTT.

The genes are TRBV18 and TRBJ1-3, with D possibly TRBD1 on 6 matching bases. Looked up from germline, CDR1 is KGHSH and CDR2 is LQKENI. The ends were cut back, 5 bases at V and 0 bases at J, with 23 bases in the middle. The CDR3 covers 19 residues. CDR3 protein: CASSTRGGRTPDSGNTIYF. CDR3 bases: TGTGCCAGCTCAACTAGGGGGGGACGGACCCCGGACTCTGGAAACACCATATATTTT.

The rearrangement joins TRBV28 to TRBJ1-6; no clear D gene. The germline CDR1 and CDR2 sequences are MDHEN and SYDVKM. The CDR3 runs to 14 residues. V was clipped by 8 bases and J by 5 bases, with 13 bases between them. CDR3 sequence: CASYGTENNSPLHF. CDR3 nucleotide sequence: TGTGCCAGCTACGGAACAGAGAATAATTCACCCCTCCACTTT.

The chain links TRBV19 to TRBJ2-2; 11 nucleotides align to TRBD1. Germline V gene sequence: CDR1 LNHDA, CDR2 SQIVND (reference sequence). With 6 bases clipped from V and 4 bases from J, the junction kept 10 bases outside the gene matches. The CDR3 extends over 17 amino acids. This CDR3 is CASSIHRDRGTTGELFF. In nucleotides, the CDR3 is TGTGCCAGTAGCATTCACCGGGACAGGGGGACCACCGGGGAGCTGTTTTTT.

The rearrangement joins TRBV13 to TRBJ2-7, with TRBD1 as a possible D gene (5 bases). V lost 2 bases and J lost 7, with 6 bases in between. Germline V gene sequence: CDR1 PRHDT, CDR2 FYEKMQ (reference sequence). The CDR3 extends over 11 amino acids. CDR3 nucleotides: TGTGCCAGCAGCTTAAGGACAGAGCAGTACTTC. Protein product: CASSLRTEQYF.

This clone was seen more than once but under ten times. The V call is TRBV11-3, the J call TRBJ1-1, with TRBD1 matching over 7 bases. Germline lookup yields CDR1 SGHNT and CDR2 YENEEA. The CDR3 runs to 14 residues. With V trimmed by 4 bases and J by 1 base, 3 bases remained unmatched. In DNA form, the CDR3 reads TGTGCCAGCAGCTCCAGGGGGGGGAACACTGAAGCTTTCTTT. Translating gives CASSSRGGNTEAFF.

The CDR3 DNA follows: TGTGCCAGCAGGGACAACTCTGGAAACACCATATATTTT. It specifies CASRDNSGNTIYF. The chain couples TRBV7-9 to TRBJ1-3; tentative D call: TRBD1 (5 bases). Trimming removed 6 bases from V and 0 bases from J, with 6 bases in between. CDR3 size: 13 residues. Germline V gene data show CDR1 as SEHNR and CDR2 as FQNEAQ (reference sequence).

V is TRBV5-6 and J is TRBJ1-3; D is uncertain. The length of the CDR3 is 13 residues. With 3 bases removed from V and 4 bases from J, the gap between germline ends came to 8 bases. Germline CDR1 is SGHDT and CDR2 is YYEEEE. The DNA for the CDR3 is TGTGCCAGCAGCTACATGGCCGGAAACACCATATATTTT. It is translated as CASSYMAGNTIYF.

This clone has more than one count but fewer than ten. The chain recombines TRBV18 with TRBJ2-2; TRBD2 matches at 14 bases. The CDR3 contains 16 residues. V shed 3 bases, J shed 4 bases, and the junction held 1 base outside the gene matches. Germline V lookup: CDR1 KGHSH, CDR2 LQKENI. CDR3 in DNA: TGTGCCAGCTCACCGGGACTAGCGGGAGCCACCGGGGAGCTGTTTTTT. Translated: CASSPGLAGATGELFF.

This chain joins TRBV5-5 and TRBJ1-3; TRBD1 is a possible D gene (6 bases). V lost 3 bases and J lost 0, with 10 bases in between. The CDR3 covers 15 residues. Germline CDR1 SGHKS, CDR2 YYEKEE (reference sequence). Here the CDR3 reads CASSWRGDSGNTIYF. CDR3 in DNA: TGTGCCAGCAGCTGGAGGGGGGACTCTGGAAACACCATATATTTT.

The chain uses TRBV25-1 and TRBJ1-2; D unresolved. V lost 7 bases to trimming and J lost 0 bases, with 12 bases between them. Germline V gene sequence: CDR1 MGHDK, CDR2 SYGVNS. The CDR3 is 14 residues long. This CDR3 is CASKAHGANYGYTF. In nucleotides, the CDR3 is TGTGCCAGCAAGGCCCACGGAGCTAACTATGGCTACACCTTC.

This chain links TRBV7-2 with TRBJ2-3, with D possibly matching TRBD2 (5 bases). CDR1 and CDR2 (germline): SGHTA, FQGNSA. V was cut by 5 bases and J by 0 bases, with 15 bases left in between. CDR3 length: 16 amino acids. CDR3 in amino acids: CASSPLGRGSTDTQYF. The DNA for the CDR3 is TGTGCCAGCAGCCCCCTAGGGAGAGGGAGCACAGATACGCAGTATTTT.

This clone was seen only a few times. The rearrangement links TRBV5-1 to TRBJ1-5; TRBD1 might be the D (5 bases). Germline values: CDR1 SGHRS, CDR2 YFSETQ. The CDR3 has 15 residues. Trimming stripped 4 bases from V and 0 bases from J, with 11 bases between. The CDR3 sequence is CASSPGDLSNQPQHF. CDR3 sequence (DNA): TGCGCCAGCAGCCCCGGGGACCTTAGCAATCAGCCCCAGCATTTT. Full variable domain (missing parts from reference TRBV5-1 and TRBJ1-5): KAGVTQTPRYLIKTRGQQVTLSCSPISGHRSVSWYQQTPGQGLQFLFEYFSETQRNKGNFPGRFSGRQFSNSRSEMNVSTLELGDSALYLCASSPGDLSNQPQHFGDGTRLSIL.

This sequence joins TRBV5-1 and TRBJ2-3; 8 bases align to TRBD2. J gave up 4 bases and V 4 bases, and 11 bases lay outside the gene matches. The V gene's germline CDR1 is SGHRS and CDR2 YFSETQ. The CDR3 runs 16 residues. CDR3 DNA: TGCGCCAGCAGCCCAAGGAGCGGGAGAGTCTCAGATACGCAGTATTTT. Translated, it gives CASSPRSGRVSDTQYF.

The chain joins TRBV20-1 to TRBJ2-2; possibly TRBD2 for D (5 bases). Germline-derived CDR1 and CDR2 are DFQATT and SNEGSKA (reference sequence). Deletions cut 6 bases from V and 5 bases from J, with 7 bases between. The CDR3 sequence is 11 residues long. The CDR3 protein is CSASGTGELFF. In nucleotides, the CDR3 is TGCAGTGCAAGCGGAACCGGGGAGCTGTTTTTT.

V and J are TRBV7-9 and TRBJ1-2; D unclear. This CDR3 is built from 12 residues. Germline values: CDR1 SEHNR, CDR2 FQNEAQ (reference sequence). V lost 1 base, J lost 8 bases, and 8 bases lay in between. The DNA of the CDR3 is TGTGCCAGCAGCTTAGGAGCCGTAGGCTACACCTTC. This encodes CASSLGAVGYTF.

The chain uses TRBV7-6 and TRBJ2-7; 8 bases fit TRBD2. Germline V gene sequence: CDR1 SGHVS, CDR2 FNYEAQ. The ends lost 8 bases at V and 3 bases at J; junction bases unmatched: 6. The CDR3 loop spans 13 amino acids. CDR3: CASGPGGGYEQYF. The CDR3 DNA is TGTGCCAGCGGCCCCGGGGGGGGCTACGAGCAGTACTTC.

The chain recombines TRBV2 with TRBJ2-2; 8 positions match TRBD2. The CDR3 is made up of 14 amino acids. Germline CDR1 is SNHLY and CDR2 is FYNNEI. Germline trimming cut 6 bases from V and 6 bases from J; bases unmatched to any gene: 6. This CDR3 is CASSGTRGAGELFF. DNA for the CDR3: TGTGCCAGCAGCGGGACTAGAGGGGCCGGGGAGCTGTTTTTT.

The gene calls are TRBV19 and TRBJ2-3; 10 bases line up with TRBD2. This CDR3 region has 13 residues. After removal of 6 bases from V and 3 bases from J, the junction contained 0 bases not matched to a gene. The germline V gene encodes CDR1 LNHDA and CDR2 SQIVND (reference sequence). The CDR3 spells CASRTSGTDTQYF. The CDR3 bases are TGTGCCAGTAGGACTAGCGGGACAGATACGCAGTATTTT.